This T cell receptor (beta chain) was recorded in a study of vaccination and CD4 T cells after COVID-19. Cultured CD4+ T cell DNA underwent sequencing with the Oncomine TCR Beta short-read assay. TCRdb passed the PCR reads through MiXCR, listing each CDR3 protein once. The table includes around 13,000 distinct CDR3 sequences, 27% detected once. V lost 2 bases and J lost 2, with 12 bases in between. Germline V lookup: CDR1 GTSNPN, CDR2 SVGIG (reference sequence). The CDR3 totals 14 residues. Treatment reported: roughly 10-day PBMC culture with coronavirus spike peptide pools or control peptides (ViraFEST assay). With regard to this clonotype: The antigen is not known.

The chain joins TRBV30 to TRBJ1-1; D is undetermined. The specimen comprised CD4+ T cells from blood, cultured in vitro, sampled before SARS-CoV-2 vaccination. The clonotype originates from a human donor who received a COVID-19 vaccine. The CDR3 loop is CAWSQNWGNTEAFF. CDR3 nucleotide sequence: TGTGCCTGGAGTCAAAACTGGGGTAACACTGAAGCTTTCTTT.